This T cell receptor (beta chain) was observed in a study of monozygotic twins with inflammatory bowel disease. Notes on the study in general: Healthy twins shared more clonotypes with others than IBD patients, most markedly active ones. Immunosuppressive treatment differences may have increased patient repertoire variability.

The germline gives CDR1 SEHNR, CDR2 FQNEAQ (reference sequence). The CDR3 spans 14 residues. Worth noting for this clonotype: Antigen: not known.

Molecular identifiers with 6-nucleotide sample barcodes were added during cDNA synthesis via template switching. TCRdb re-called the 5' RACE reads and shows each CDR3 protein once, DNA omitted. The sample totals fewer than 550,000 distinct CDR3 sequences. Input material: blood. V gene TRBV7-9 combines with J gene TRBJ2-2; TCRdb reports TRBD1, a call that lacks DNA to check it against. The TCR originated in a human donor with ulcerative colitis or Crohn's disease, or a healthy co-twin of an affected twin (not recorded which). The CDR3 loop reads CASSSTGYTGELFF.